This is a list of T cell receptor beta chains from one sample in a study of T cells after somatic rescue of genetic block. Sequencing was performed with immunoSEQ multiplex PCR; in TCRdb, only in-frame clones are kept and a portion is missing. The table includes tens of thousands of clones, about nine tenths detected once. The sample was peripheral blood mononuclear cells (PBMCs). Receptor source: a woman between 18 and 29 years old. CDR3s include the opening cysteine and the closing phenylalanine or tryptophan. D genes are given only for firm matches. Size is stated for part of the rows, as once, few or many counts, or as a class when the clone is expanded.

D: -
V: TRBV15
size: -
J: TRBJ1-1
CDR3: CATSRPEGDNTEAFF
DNA: TGTGCCACCAGCAGACCGGAGGGGGACAACACTGAAGCTTTCTTT

D: TRBD1
V: TRBV7-9
size: -
J: TRBJ2-7
CDR3: CASSEGQAISYEQYF
DNA: TGTGCCAGCAGCGAGGGACAGGCGATTTCCTACGAGCAGTACTTC

D: -
V: TRBV28
size: -
J: TRBJ2-1
CDR3: CASNRGNEQFF
DNA: TGTGCCAGCAATAGGGGTAATGAGCAGTTCTTC

D: TRBD2
V: TRBV11-3
size: -
J: TRBJ2-1
CDR3: CASSLVGLAGGNEQFF
DNA: TGTGCCAGCAGCTTAGTGGGACTAGCGGGAGGGAATGAGCAGTTCTTC

D: TRBD1
V: TRBV6-5
size: -
J: TRBJ2-1
CDR3: CASSYVTGEQFF
DNA: TGTGCCAGCAGTTACGTGACAGGGGAGCAGTTCTTC

D: -
V: TRBV29-1
size: -
J: TRBJ1-2
CDR3: CSVLTGQQDYGYTF
DNA: TGCAGCGTATTGACCGGGCAGCAGGACTATGGCTACACCTTC

D: -
V: TRBV11-1
size: -
J: TRBJ2-1
CDR3: CASSSGLSSYNEQFF
DNA: TGTGCCAGCAGCTCCGGACTTAGCTCCTACAATGAGCAGTTCTTC

D: -
V: TRBV7-9
size: -
J: TRBJ2-4
CDR3: CASSLGGVAAKNIQYF
DNA: TGTGCCAGCAGCTTGGGCGGGGTCGCGGCCAAAAACATTCAGTACTTC

D: TRBD1
V: TRBV6-5
size: -
J: TRBJ2-2
CDR3: CASNLGQGTGELFF
DNA: TGTGCCAGCAACCTCGGACAGGGCACCGGGGAGCTGTTTTTT

D: -
V: TRBV5-6
size: once
J: TRBJ2-7
CDR3: CASRSRISPGEQYF
DNA: TGTGCCAGCAGATCGAGGATCAGCCCAGGCGAGCAGTACTTC

D: TRBD1
V: TRBV14
size: -
J: TRBJ1-2
CDR3: CASSQDEGQGLFYGYTF
DNA: TGTGCCAGCAGCCAAGATGAGGGACAGGGGCTCTTCTATGGCTACACCTTC

D: TRBD2
V: TRBV11-1
size: -
J: TRBJ2-1
CDR3: CASSLLAGGPGGDEQFF
DNA: TGTGCCAGCAGCCTTCTCGCGGGAGGGCCCGGGGGTGATGAGCAGTTCTTC

D: -
V: TRBV21-1
size: -
J: TRBJ1-6
CDR3: CVRQVGNSPLHF
DNA: TGTGTAAGACAGGTCGGGAATTCACCCCTCCACTTT

D: TRBD2
V: TRBV9
size: -
J: TRBJ2-5
CDR3: CASSVLAGGGETQYF
DNA: TGTGCCAGCAGCGTACTGGCGGGAGGGGGAGAGACCCAGTACTTC

D: -
V: TRBV7-9
size: -
J: TRBJ1-4
CDR3: CASSWTATNEKLFF
DNA: TGTGCCAGCAGCTGGACAGCAACTAATGAAAAACTGTTTTTT

D: -
V: TRBV7-2
size: -
J: TRBJ2-2
CDR3: CASSLEGARGTGELFF
DNA: TGTGCCAGCAGCTTAGAAGGGGCTAGGGGCACCGGGGAGCTGTTTTTT

D: -
V: TRBV28
size: -
J: TRBJ1-5
CDR3: CASNLQGNSNQPQHF
DNA: TGTGCCAGCAACTTACAGGGTAATAGCAATCAGCCCCAGCATTTT

D: TRBD2
V: TRBV4-2
size: -
J: TRBJ2-7
CDR3: CASSTGLAGDEQYF
DNA: TGTGCCAGCAGCACCGGACTAGCGGGAGACGAGCAGTACTTC

D: -
V: TRBV11-3
size: -
J: TRBJ1-1
CDR3: CASSTTGFGTEAFF
DNA: TGTGCCAGCAGCACCACAGGGTTTGGCACTGAAGCTTTCTTT

D: -
V: TRBV4-3
size: -
J: TRBJ2-5
CDR3: CASSRTVQETQYF
DNA: TGCGCCAGCAGCCGGACGGTACAAGAGACCCAGTACTTC

D: -
V: TRBV4-1
size: -
J: TRBJ1-4
CDR3: CASSQGFGAANEKLFF
DNA: TGCGCCAGCAGCCAAGGTTTCGGGGCGGCTAATGAAAAACTGTTTTTT

D: -
V: TRBV5-1
size: -
J: TRBJ1-1
CDR3: CASSLGGNTEAFF
DNA: TGCGCCAGCAGCTTGGGGGGGAACACTGAAGCTTTCTTT

D: -
V: TRBV5-6
size: -
J: TRBJ2-4
CDR3: CASSSPTRGPAKNIQYF
DNA: TGTGCCAGCAGCTCCCCCACCCGGGGACCAGCCAAAAACATTCAGTACTTC

D: -
V: TRBV5-1
size: -
J: TRBJ2-3
CDR3: CASSHSTSTDTQYF
DNA: TGCGCCAGCAGCCACAGCACTAGCACAGATACGCAGTATTTT

D: TRBD2
V: TRBV10-3
size: -
J: TRBJ2-1
CDR3: CAISEMSGRAGNEQFF
DNA: TGTGCCATCAGTGAGATGAGCGGGAGGGCCGGTAATGAGCAGTTCTTC

D: -
V: TRBV21-1
size: -
J: TRBJ2-1
CDR3: CASSKEGQAKKHYNEQFF
DNA: TGTGCCAGCAGCAAAGAAGGACAGGCTAAAAAACACTACAATGAGCAGTTCTTC

D: -
V: TRBV9
size: -
J: TRBJ2-1
CDR3: CASSVVDSDNEQFF
DNA: TGTGCCAGCAGCGTAGTGGACAGCGACAATGAGCAGTTCTTC

D: TRBD2
V: TRBV6-1
size: -
J: TRBJ2-1
CDR3: CASSDPWTSGSIAEQFF
DNA: TGTGCCAGCAGTGACCCATGGACTAGCGGGAGTATTGCTGAGCAGTTCTTC

D: TRBD1
V: TRBV28
size: -
J: TRBJ1-3
CDR3: CATRGVRNTIYF
DNA: TGTGCCACCAGGGGGGTGCGGAACACCATATATTTT

D: -
V: TRBV6-5
size: once
J: TRBJ2-7
CDR3: CASSYGQSRPEQYF
DNA: TGTGCCAGCAGTTACGGACAATCCAGGCCCGAGCAGTACTTC

D: -
V: TRBV15
size: -
J: TRBJ2-7
CDR3: CATSDRRAGYEQYF
DNA: TGTGCCACCAGCGACAGGAGGGCCGGGTACGAGCAGTACTTC

D: -
V: TRBV7-2
size: few
J: TRBJ1-1
CDR3: CASSLRETEAFF
DNA: TGTGCCAGCAGCTTAAGGGAGACTGAAGCTTTCTTT

D: -
V: TRBV28
size: -
J: TRBJ2-7
CDR3: CASSLARTQQYF
DNA: TGTGCCAGCAGTTTGGCGAGGACACAGCAGTACTTC

D: -
V: TRBV18
size: once
J: TRBJ1-1
CDR3: CASSPPGSSLEAFF
DNA: TGTGCCAGCTCACCACCGGGGTCATCGCTGGAAGCTTTCTTT

D: -
V: TRBV9
size: -
J: TRBJ2-3
CDR3: CASSVGGSGTDTQYF
DNA: TGTGCCAGCAGCGTAGGTGGTAGCGGCACAGATACGCAGTATTTT

D: TRBD2
V: TRBV7-9
size: -
J: TRBJ2-1
CDR3: CASTLGLAVPSGGNEQFF
DNA: TGTGCCAGCACCCTCGGACTAGCGGTCCCTTCGGGGGGCAATGAGCAGTTCTTC

D: TRBD2
V: TRBV4-3
size: -
J: TRBJ2-3
CDR3: CASSQDARLARVTDTQYF
DNA: TGCGCCAGCAGCCAAGATGCCCGACTAGCACGGGTCACAGATACGCAGTATTTT

D: TRBD1
V: TRBV28
size: -
J: TRBJ1-2
CDR3: CASSSPSLGTGGNGYTF
DNA: TGTGCCAGCAGTTCCCCCTCGTTAGGGACAGGGGGAAATGGCTACACCTTC

D: TRBD1
V: TRBV6-1
size: -
J: TRBJ1-5
CDR3: CASSEIGTADNQPQHF
DNA: TGTGCCAGCAGTGAAATCGGGACAGCGGACAATCAGCCCCAGCATTTT

D: -
V: TRBV7-8
size: -
J: TRBJ2-1
CDR3: CASSFKRAFNEQFF
DNA: TGTGCCAGCAGCTTTAAGCGTGCGTTCAATGAGCAGTTCTTC

D: TRBD1
V: TRBV6-1
size: -
J: TRBJ1-4
CDR3: CASSEVGGGFEKLFF
DNA: TGTGCCAGCAGTGAAGTCGGAGGGGGCTTTGAAAAACTGTTTTTT

D: -
V: TRBV2
size: -
J: TRBJ1-1
CDR3: CASRQDSNTEAFF
DNA: TGTGCCAGCAGACAAGACTCAAACACTGAAGCTTTCTTT

D: -
V: TRBV2
size: -
J: TRBJ2-2
CDR3: CASSDGRGIATGELFF
DNA: TGTGCCAGCAGTGATGGGAGAGGGATAGCCACCGGGGAGCTGTTTTTT

D: -
V: TRBV7-9
size: -
J: TRBJ1-2
CDR3: CASSLGSPPRGYTF
DNA: TGTGCCAGCAGCTTAGGGTCCCCGCCGCGGGGCTACACCTTC

D: TRBD2
V: TRBV7-9
size: -
J: TRBJ2-1
CDR3: CASSLPGLASNEQFF
DNA: TGTGCCAGCAGCCTTCCGGGACTAGCGTCGAATGAGCAGTTCTTC

D: -
V: TRBV7-3
size: -
J: TRBJ2-5
CDR3: CASSPRPQEPQYF
DNA: TGTGCCAGCAGCCCCCGGCCCCAAGAGCCCCAGTACTTC

D: -
V: TRBV11-2
size: few
J: TRBJ2-1
CDR3: CASSLQRSSYNEQFF
DNA: TGTGCCAGCAGCTTACAGCGATCCTCCTACAATGAGCAGTTCTTC

D: -
V: TRBV19
size: -
J: TRBJ1-2
CDR3: CASSIHRVYGYTF
DNA: TGTGCCAGTAGTATACACAGGGTCTATGGCTACACCTTC

D: TRBD1
V: TRBV11-3
size: -
J: TRBJ1-4
CDR3: CASSRNRGDFNEKLFF
DNA: TGTGCCAGCAGCCGAAACAGGGGGGACTTCAATGAAAAACTGTTTTTT

D: TRBD2
V: TRBV9
size: once
J: TRBJ2-3
CDR3: CASSVASGTFTDTQYF
DNA: TGTGCCAGCAGCGTGGCTAGCGGGACCTTCACAGATACGCAGTATTTT

D: -
V: TRBV12-5
size: -
J: TRBJ2-4
CDR3: CASGLGEIAKNIQYF
DNA: TGTGCTAGTGGTTTGGGAGAGATAGCCAAAAACATTCAGTACTTC

D: -
V: TRBV4-2
size: -
J: TRBJ2-3
CDR3: CASSQVETDTDTQYF
DNA: TGTGCCAGCAGCCAAGTGGAGACAGACACAGATACGCAGTATTTT

D: -
V: TRBV4-3
size: -
J: TRBJ1-1
CDR3: CASSQGPGQLNTEAFF
DNA: TGCGCCAGCAGCCAAGGTCCCGGACAGCTGAACACTGAAGCTTTCTTT

D: TRBD1
V: TRBV19
size: once
J: TRBJ2-7
CDR3: CASAQETGTYEQYF
DNA: TGTGCCAGTGCACAGGAGACAGGGACCTACGAGCAGTACTTC

D: TRBD1
V: TRBV6-6
size: -
J: TRBJ2-1
CDR3: CASSQGETGAYNEQFF
DNA: TGTGCCAGCAGCCAGGGGGAGACTGGAGCCTACAATGAGCAGTTCTTC

D: -
V: TRBV5-1
size: once
J: TRBJ2-7
CDR3: CASSLVGGAYEQYF
DNA: TGCGCCAGCAGCTTGGTGGGTGGCGCCTACGAGCAGTACTTC

D: -
V: TRBV27
size: -
J: TRBJ2-2
CDR3: CASRLGAGPRGTGELFF
DNA: TGTGCCAGCAGATTAGGGGCGGGCCCGAGGGGGACCGGGGAGCTGTTTTTT

D: -
V: TRBV9
size: -
J: TRBJ2-2
CDR3: CASSVAALALNTGELFF
DNA: TGTGCCAGCAGCGTAGCAGCTTTAGCCCTCAACACCGGGGAGCTGTTTTTT